This T cell receptor beta chain originates from a study of T cell repertoires in cytomegalovirus infection. Study-level background: From public TCR beta signatures came an indication of both CMV infection and matching HLA type. Study findings and constraints: Clonotype analysis showed dominance of the ex vivo response by HLA-C-restricted CMV-specific TCR beta clonotypes.

TCRdb fed the reads into MiXCR, producing one record per CDR3 protein. The table shows 250,000 or so distinct CDR3 sequences, with 15% to 20% occurring only once. Germline V gene lookup returns CDR1 MNHEY and CDR2 SVGAGI. Trimming stripped 1 base from V and 2 bases from J, with 12 bases between. The CDR3 length is 15 residues. Concerning this clonotype itself: The target antigen is unknown.

This clonotype originated in a human donor in good health (CMV status not recorded). Some clones in this sample may be carry-over from other donors' samples. The chain joins TRBV6-5 to TRBJ2-7, with TRBD1 as a possible D gene (6 bases). Sequencing used CD8+ T cells from PBMCs. CDR3 sequence (DNA): TGTGCCAGCAGTTACTTAGGGGGTCCCCCCTACGAGCAGTACTTC. Its translation is CASSYLGGPPYEQYF.